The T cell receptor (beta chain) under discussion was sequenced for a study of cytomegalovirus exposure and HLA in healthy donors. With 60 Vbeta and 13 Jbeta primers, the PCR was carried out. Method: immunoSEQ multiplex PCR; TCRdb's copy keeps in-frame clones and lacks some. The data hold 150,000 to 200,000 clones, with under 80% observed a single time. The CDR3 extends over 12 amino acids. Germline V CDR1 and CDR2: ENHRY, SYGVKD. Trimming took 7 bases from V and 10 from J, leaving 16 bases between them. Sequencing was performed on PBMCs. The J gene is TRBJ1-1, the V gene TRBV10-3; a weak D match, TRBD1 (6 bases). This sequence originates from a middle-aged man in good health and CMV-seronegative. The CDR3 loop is CAIIGSQGGAFF. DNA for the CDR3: TGTGCCATCATCGGTAGCCAAGGGGGAGCTTTCTTT.